Listed below are T cell receptor beta chains from one sample, sequenced in a study of shared clonotypes between healthy human individuals. The repertoire was sequenced with immunoSEQ multiplex PCR; TCRdb's copy has only in-frame clones and lacks some. The sample shows 400,000 to 500,000 clones, roughly 85% of them seen only once. Sequencing was done on a sample of PBMCs. The source of these receptors is a woman in her 40s in good health. Some clones in this sample may be carry-over from other donors' samples. Each CDR3 is given with its conserved first and last residue. The D gene is left open where the match is weak. Rows may omit the clone size; those that give it use once, few, many or a size class.

-	TRBD2	TRBJ2-3	TRBV28	CASSHPSGSKTDTQYF	TGTGCCAGCAGTCACCCCAGCGGGAGCAAGACAGATACGCAGTATTTT
once	-	TRBJ2-5	TRBV5-4	CASSLRTEGSLTQYF	TGTGCCAGCAGCTTGAGGACAGAAGGGAGTTTGACCCAGTACTTC
few	-	TRBJ1-4	TRBV4-2	CASSQVAVQNEKLFF	TGTGCCAGCAGCCAAGTAGCGGTACAAAATGAAAAACTGTTTTTT
-	TRBD2	TRBJ2-5	TRBV9	CASSKIAGVRETQYF	TGTGCCAGCAGTAAAATAGCGGGAGTTAGGGAGACCCAGTACTTC
few	-	TRBJ1-3	TRBV9	CASSVAWAGAGNTIYF	TGTGCCAGCAGCGTAGCTTGGGCAGGGGCTGGAAACACCATATATTTT
-	TRBD2	TRBJ2-7	TRBV7-2	CASGPTSGPYEQYF	TGTGCCAGCGGACCGACTAGCGGGCCCTACGAGCAGTACTTC
-	TRBD2	TRBJ2-3	TRBV27	CASKPTLAGQTQYF	TGTGCCAGCAAACCAACACTAGCGGGGCAAACGCAGTATTTT
-	TRBD1	TRBJ1-2	TRBV5-1	CASSLGQGNGYTF	TGCGCCAGCAGCCTGGGACAGGGCAATGGCTACACCTTC
-	-	TRBJ2-7	TRBV27	CASSLYLGTDVYGQYF	TGTGCCAGCAGTTTATATCTCGGGACCGATGTCTATGGGCAGTACTTC
-	TRBD1	TRBJ2-7	TRBV6-4	CASLIDRFGQGEQYF	TGTGCCAGCCTTATCGACAGGTTCGGACAGGGCGAGCAGTACTTC
-	TRBD1	TRBJ2-1	TRBV11-2	CASSPGTDSYNEQFF	TGTGCCAGCAGCCCCGGGACAGACAGTTACAATGAGCAGTTCTTC
-	-	TRBJ1-5	TRBV5-8	CASSRGRLNQPQHF	TGTGCCAGCAGCCGGGGGAGGCTGAATCAGCCCCAGCATTTT
-	TRBD2	TRBJ2-3	TRBV4-2	CASSQDYPRGRTSTDTQYF	TGTGCCAGCAGCCAAGATTACCCTCGCGGGAGAACTAGCACAGATACGCAGTATTTT
-	TRBD1	TRBJ1-2	TRBV6-5	CASSLAGTVYGYTF	TGTGCCAGCAGCCTCGCGGGGACAGTATATGGCTACACCTTC
once	-	TRBJ2-1	TRBV7-6	CASSFRSGYNEQFF	TGTGCCAGCAGCTTTCGCTCCGGCTACAATGAGCAGTTCTTC
-	-	TRBJ2-6	TRBV5-4	CASSLSRARSSGANVLTF	TGTGCCAGCAGCTTGTCCAGGGCCCGAAGCTCTGGGGCCAACGTCCTGACTTTC
-	-	TRBJ1-2	TRBV5-6	CASSLKGVGYTF	TGTGCCAGCAGCTTAAAGGGGGTTGGCTACACCTTC
few	-	TRBJ1-1	TRBV29-1	CSAGRNTEAFF	TGCAGCGCCGGAAGGAACACTGAAGCTTTCTTT
-	TRBD2	TRBJ2-5	TRBV11-2	CASSLQGLAGGRETQYF	TGTGCCAGCAGCTTACAAGGACTAGCGGGAGGCCGTGAGACCCAGTACTTC
-	-	TRBJ2-7	TRBV5-4	CASSSDQGNRYEQYF	TGTGCCAGCAGCTCTGACCAGGGAAACCGCTACGAGCAGTACTTC
-	TRBD2	TRBJ2-3	TRBV15	CATSPGGADTQYF	TGTGCCACCTCACCGGGAGGTGCAGATACGCAGTATTTT
-	TRBD2	TRBJ2-7	TRBV18	CASSPPSGRDEQYF	TGTGCCAGCTCACCTCCTAGCGGGAGGGACGAGCAGTACTTC
-	TRBD1	TRBJ1-5	TRBV27	CASRGQGGQPQHF	TGTGCCAGCAGGGGACAGGGTGGACAGCCCCAGCATTTT
once	TRBD1	TRBJ2-7	TRBV6-1	CALKYRDRVSYEQYF	TGTGCCCTTAAGTACCGGGACAGGGTCTCCTACGAGCAGTACTTC
-	-	TRBJ1-1	TRBV2	CASSAGRLLTEAFF	TGTGCCAGCTCGGCCGGGAGATTATTGACTGAAGCTTTCTTT
-	-	TRBJ1-1	TRBV28	CASSPRSGWNTEAFF	TGTGCCAGCAGTCCCCGTAGCGGGTGGAACACTGAAGCTTTCTTT
-	TRBD2	TRBJ2-3	TRBV7-2	CASTPLAGAAPDTQYF	TGTGCCAGCACCCCACTAGCGGGAGCCGCTCCGGATACGCAGTATTTT
once	TRBD2	TRBJ2-7	TRBV19	CASRLSGTVYEQYF	TGTGCCAGTAGACTTAGCGGGACGGTCTACGAGCAGTACTTC
-	-	TRBJ2-1	TRBV5-6	CASSSTHRTMSQFF	TGTGCCAGCAGCTCCACCCACCGTACAATGAGTCAGTTCTTC
-	-	TRBJ2-5	TRBV7-9	CASSAQGGVGETQYF	TGTGCCAGCAGCGCGCAGGGTGGGGTAGGGGAGACCCAGTACTTC
-	-	TRBJ2-5	TRBV6-6	CASSFSGQETQYF	TGTGCCAGCAGTTTTAGCGGCCAAGAGACCCAGTACTTC
-	TRBD1	TRBJ2-1	TRBV19	CASSTRQGGYNEQFF	TGTGCCAGTAGTACTAGACAGGGGGGCTACAATGAGCAGTTCTTC
many	-	TRBJ2-7	TRBV2	CASSEALGQQYF	TGTGCCAGCAGTGAAGCGCTCGGACAGCAGTACTTC
-	-	TRBJ2-3	TRBV7-6	CASSLDWVTQYF	TGTGCCAGCAGCTTAGACTGGGTTACGCAGTATTTT